This record looks at one T cell receptor (beta chain) sequence and its context. Its antigen is not identified. A multiplex PCR was run with 60 Vbeta primers and 13 Jbeta primers. In the study's own analysis: There were about 80 million unique TCR beta chains by a later count, and approximately 10 million of them were shared. Sequencing was performed with immunoSEQ multiplex PCR; in TCRdb, only in-frame clones are kept and a portion is missing. V, J and clone size derive from that table, while D and trimming were established from the DNA sequence. The repertoire has nearly 200,000 clones, roughly 80% of them found once; the top ten carry roughly 2%. This record comes from a study of cytomegalovirus exposure and HLA in healthy donors. Study findings and constraints: A later analysis linked a missense variant in DCLRE1C to the trimming of TCR beta V and J genes.

Trimming took 8 bases from V and 0 from J, leaving 17 bases between them. Germline-derived CDR1 and CDR2 are MNHEY and SMNVEV (reference sequence). CDR3 length: 16 amino acids. V and J are TRBV27 and TRBJ2-1, with D maybe TRBD2 (6 bases). This TCR was sampled from a woman in her 30s in good health and CMV-seropositive. Specimen: PBMCs. DNA of the CDR3: TGTGCCAGCTCCAATTGGGGGGTAATCTCCTACAATGAGCAGTTCTTC. The encoded protein is CASSNWGVISYNEQFF.